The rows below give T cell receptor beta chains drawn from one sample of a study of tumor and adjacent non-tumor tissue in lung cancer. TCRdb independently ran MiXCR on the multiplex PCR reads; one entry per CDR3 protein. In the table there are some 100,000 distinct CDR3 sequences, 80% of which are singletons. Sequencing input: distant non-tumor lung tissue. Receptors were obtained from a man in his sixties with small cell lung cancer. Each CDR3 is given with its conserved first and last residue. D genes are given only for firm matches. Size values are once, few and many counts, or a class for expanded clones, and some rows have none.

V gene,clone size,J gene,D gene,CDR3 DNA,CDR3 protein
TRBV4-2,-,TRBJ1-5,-,TGTGCCAACAGCCCCCGGGACAACTGCAATCAGCCCCAGCATTTT,CANSPRDNCNQPQHF
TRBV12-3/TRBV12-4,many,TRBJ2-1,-,TGTGCCAGCAGTTTAGGACAGTACAATGAGCAGTTCTTC,CASSLGQYNEQFF
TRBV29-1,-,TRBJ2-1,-,TGCAGCGGAACCCCGTTGCAGGGGTATTACAATGGGCAGTTCTTC,CSGTPLQGYYNGQFF
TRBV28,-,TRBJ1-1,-,TGTGCCTGTACCCTCAAGGCAGGGGAAGTTTTCTTT,CACTLKAGEVFF
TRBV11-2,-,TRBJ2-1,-,TGTGCCAGCACCTTACTGGGGCGTGATCGCGGTGAGCAGTTCTTC,CASTLLGRDRGEQFF
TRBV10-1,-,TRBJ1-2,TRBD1,TGCGCCAGCAGGGACAGGGGCAGGGATGGATACACCTTC,CASRDRGRDGYTF
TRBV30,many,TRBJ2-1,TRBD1,TGTGCCTGGAGCGGAACCGGGACAGGGCGTTACAATGAGCAGTTCTTC,CAWSGTGTGRYNEQFF
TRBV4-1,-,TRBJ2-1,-,TGCGCCAGCAGCCAGGGATCAATCAGGGGTTACAATGAGCAGTTCTTC,CASSQGSIRGYNEQFF
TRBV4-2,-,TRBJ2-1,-,TGTGTCAGCAGCCAAAATAGCGTGAGGTTTATAAATGAGCAGTTCTTC,CVSSQNSVRFINEQFF
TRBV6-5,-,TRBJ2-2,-,TGTGCCAGTAGTTACCAGGGATTAACCGGGGAGCCGTTTTTT,CASSYQGLTGEPFF
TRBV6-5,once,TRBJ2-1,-,TGTGCCAGCGGTTACTCTGGGGGAGTGGGCGATGAGCAGTTCTTC,CASGYSGGVGDEQFF
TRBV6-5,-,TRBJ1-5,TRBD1,TGTGCCAGCACTCCCCGGGACAGGGGATATAGCAATCAGCCCCAGCATTTT,CASTPRDRGYSNQPQHF
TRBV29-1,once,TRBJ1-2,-,TGCAGCGCCAAGCCCGGGGCTGGGGACTATGGCTACGCCTTC,CSAKPGAGDYGYAF
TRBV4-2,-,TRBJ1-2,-,-,CASSQDVGPGTAIYGHIF
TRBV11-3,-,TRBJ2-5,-,TGTGCCAGCAGCCATGGGCCTCAAGAGACCCAGTACTTC,CASSHGPQETQYF
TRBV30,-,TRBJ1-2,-,TGTGCCTGGAGTGTACAAGGGGCGTACTATGGCTACACCTTC,CAWSVQGAYYGYTF
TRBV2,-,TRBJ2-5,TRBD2,TGTGCCAGCCGGAAGACTAGCGGGAGATCGGAGACCCAGTACTTC,CASRKTSGRSETQYF
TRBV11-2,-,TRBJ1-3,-,TGTGCCATCAGCTTAGCGGGCGCCTTCTCTGGAAACACCGCATATTTT,CAISLAGAFSGNTAYF
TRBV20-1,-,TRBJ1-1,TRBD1,TGCAGTGTCCCGGGACAGGGTTACACTGAAGCTTTCTTT,CSVPGQGYTEAFF
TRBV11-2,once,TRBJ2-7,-,TGTGCCAAGAGCTTAGAAGTCGGAGGCTACGTGCAGTACTTC,CAKSLEVGGYVQYF
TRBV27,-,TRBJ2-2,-,TGTGCCAGCATTTCCCTAGGGGACCCAGCCGGGGAGCTGTTTTTT,CASISLGDPAGELFF
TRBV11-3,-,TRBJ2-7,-,TGTGCCAGCAGGCCTGACGGCGGAAGCTCCTACGAGCAGTACTTC,CASRPDGGSSYEQYF
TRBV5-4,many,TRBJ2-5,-,TGTGCCAGCAGCTACGGGAAATTCCAAGAGACCCAGTACTTC,CASSYGKFQETQYF
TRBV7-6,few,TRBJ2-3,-,TGTGCCAGCAGCTCCCAGGCCGATACGCAGTATTTT,CASSSQADTQYF
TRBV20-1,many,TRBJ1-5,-,TGCAGTGCTAGGGCCGGGACACCCGCCCAGCATTTT,CSARAGTPAQHF
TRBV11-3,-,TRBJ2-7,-,TGTGCCAGCAGGGACAGTGCCTACGAGCAGTACTTC,CASRDSAYEQYF
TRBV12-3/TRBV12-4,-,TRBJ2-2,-,TGTGCCGTCATGGGTGGGTGGTCGACGAACACCGGGGAGCTGTTTTTT,CAVMGGWSTNTGELFF
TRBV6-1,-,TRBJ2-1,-,TGTGCCAGCAGTGAACTGTACGGGCGAATCCGGGATGAGCAGTTCTTC,CASSELYGRIRDEQFF
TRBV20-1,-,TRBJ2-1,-,TGCAGTGCTAGGGAAAACTACAATGAGCACTTCTTC,CSARENYNEHFF
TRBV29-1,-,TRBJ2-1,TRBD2,TGCAGCGCACTGGGACTAGCGGGACTAAAGCAGTTCTTC,CSALGLAGLKQFF
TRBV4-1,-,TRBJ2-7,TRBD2,TGTGCCAGCAGCCCTGAACTAGCGGGAGGGCCCGAGGAGCAGTACTTC,CASSPELAGGPEEQYF
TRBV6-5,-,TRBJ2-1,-,TGTGCCAGCAGTTGCTCGAAGTGGGGGGATCAACACAATGAGCAATTCTTC,CASSCSKWGDQHNEQFF
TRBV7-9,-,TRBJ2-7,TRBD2,TGTGCCAGCAGCTTCGGCGGGAGCGCCTACGAGCAGTACTTC,CASSFGGSAYEQYF
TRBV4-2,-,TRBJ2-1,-,TGTGCCAGCAGCCAAGATACGGGGACCAGCTGGAAGAATGAGCAGTTCTTC,CASSQDTGTSWKNEQFF
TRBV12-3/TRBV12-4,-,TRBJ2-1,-,TGTTCCAGCACAGGGAGGCAGGCAATTAGTGAGCAGTTCTTC,CSSTGRQAISEQFF
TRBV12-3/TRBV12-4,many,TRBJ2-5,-,TGTGCCAGCAGTTGGGGTGGGACGGGGGAGACCCAGTACTTC,CASSWGGTGETQYF
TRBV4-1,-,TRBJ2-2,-,TGCGCCGGCAGCAGCAGGGGGGCCTATGCAGGGGAGCTGTTTTTT,CAGSSRGAYAGELFF